What follows are 29 T cell receptor beta chains derived from one specimen sequenced in a study of blood T cells in healthy people across ages. Alongside a J-beta primer mix, a sample-barcoded 5' primer served in a second PCR lasting roughly 7 to 11 cycles. TCRdb called the 5' RACE reads again in MiXCR, with one record for every CDR3 protein. The sample carries about 600,000 distinct CDR3 sequences, roughly 48% recorded once. The material sequenced was blood. These receptors were obtained from a man older than 75 in good health.

The sample holds many counts of this clonotype. V usage is TRBV7-2 and J usage is TRBJ2-1; D perhaps matches TRBD2 (6 bases). This CDR3 region has 15 residues. The germline V gene encodes CDR1 SGHTA and CDR2 FQGNSA. V dropped 0 bases and J dropped 7 bases, with 13 bases sitting between them. DNA for the CDR3: TGTGCCAGCAGCTTAGCGGGTGGGGACTCAAATGAGCAGTTCTTC. Translated, it gives CASSLAGGDSNEQFF. Full variable domain (remainder filled in from reference TRBV7-2 and TRBJ2-1): GAGVSQSPSNKVTEKGKDVELRCDPISGHTALYWYRQSLGQGLEFLIYFQGNSAPDKSGLPSDRFSAERTGGSVSTLTIQRTQQEDSAVYLCASSLAGGDSNEQFFGPGTRLTVL.

This clonotype was recorded many times. The chain links TRBV6-5 to TRBJ2-1, with 9 bases aligning to TRBD2. CDR1 and CDR2 (germline): MNHEY, SVGAGI. The CDR3 has 15 amino acids. The V gene end was trimmed by 0 bases and the J gene end by 4 bases; junction bases not matched to a gene: 1. This chain's CDR3 is CASSYSGLAYNEQFF. The CDR3 DNA reads TGTGCCAGCAGTTACTCGGGACTAGCATACAATGAGCAGTTCTTC.

The genes are TRBV7-2 and TRBJ2-7; D remains ambiguous. Per the germline V gene, CDR1 is SGHTA and CDR2 is FQGNSA. V lost 5 bases to trimming and J lost 3 bases, with 11 bases between them. The CDR3 contains 13 residues. The CDR3 coding sequence is TGTGCCAGCAGCCCCTATACGAGCTACGAGCAGTACTTC. Translated, it gives CASSPYTSYEQYF. The variable domain in full, completed from reference TRBV7-2 and TRBJ2-7, reads GAGVSQSPSNKVTEKGKDVELRCDPISGHTALYWYRQSLGQGLEFLIYFQGNSAPDKSGLPSDRFSAERTGGSVSTLTIQRTQQEDSAVYLCASSPYTSYEQYFGPGTRLTVT.

This clonotype showed up just once. The chain employs TRBV20-1 and TRBJ2-7; D gene unclear. CDR1 is DFQATT and CDR2 is SNEGSKA in the germline V gene (reference sequence). V dropped 1 base and J dropped 2 bases, with 6 bases sitting between them. The CDR3 has 12 residues. The CDR3 region has the DNA TGCAGTGCTAGAGGCCCAGCCTACGAGCAGTACTTC. This gives the protein CSARGPAYEQYF.

This clonotype was counted a few times. The chain joins TRBV4-2 to TRBJ2-7, with D tentatively TRBD2 (5 bases). Germline CDR1 LGHNA, CDR2 YNFKEQ. This CDR3 is 15 amino acids long. Trimming removed 2 bases at V and 1 base at J, with 12 bases between. CDR3 sequence: CASSQRLGGSYEQYF. The CDR3 DNA is TGTGCCAGCAGCCAAAGGCTCGGAGGATCCTACGAGCAGTACTTC.

The chain is built from TRBV4-3 and TRBJ2-3; D possibly corresponds to TRBD2 (5 bases). V lost 1 base to trimming and J lost 6 bases, with 8 bases between them. The germline CDR1 and CDR2 sequences are LGHNA and YSLEER. The CDR3 has 13 amino acids. The CDR3 nucleotides are TGCGCCAGCAGCCAAGGGAGGCGGGATACGCAGTATTTT. Translation: CASSQGRRDTQYF.

The genes are TRBV18 and TRBJ2-1; D not certain. Germline V gene sequence: CDR1 KGHSH, CDR2 LQKENI. This CDR3 comprises 15 residues. Trimming cost V 3 bases and J 6 bases, with 15 bases left between them. CDR3 amino acids: CASSPMGSRGNEQFF. The CDR3 DNA follows: TGTGCCAGCTCACCGATGGGGTCAAGAGGCAATGAGCAGTTCTTC.

This chain joins TRBV7-3 and TRBJ2-7, with 9 positions matching TRBD2. Germline V gives CDR1 SGHTA, CDR2 FQGTGA. Trimming cost V 6 bases and J 4 bases; bases outside gene matches: 10. The CDR3 totals 15 residues. CDR3 amino acids: CASSLSGGPSYEQYF. Written as DNA, the CDR3 is TGTGCCAGCAGTCTGAGCGGGGGGCCATCATACGAGCAGTACTTC.

V is TRBV7-2 and J is TRBJ2-3; a weak D match, TRBD1 (6 bases). The V end was cut by 4 bases, the J end by 9 bases, with 14 bases between. Germline V CDR1 and CDR2: SGHTA, FQGNSA. The CDR3 contains 13 residues. The DNA of the CDR3 is TGTGCCAGCAGCTCCCAGGGGTATGGAACGCAGTATTTT. The encoded protein is CASSSQGYGTQYF.

A few counts support this clonotype. The rearrangement joins TRBV3-1 to TRBJ2-1; D is possibly TRBD2 (6 bases). V lost 4 bases to trimming and J lost 9 bases, with 19 bases between them. This CDR3 spans 15 amino acids. Germline loops: CDR1 LGHDT, CDR2 YNNKEL (reference sequence). The CDR3 DNA is TGTGCCAGCAGCCTCGTCGGGGGAGAAGTCGGTGAGCAGTTCTTC. Translation: CASSLVGGEVGEQFF.

The V and J genes are TRBV7-8 and TRBJ1-2; no definite D call. In germline, CDR1 is SGHVS, CDR2 FQNEAQ. Trimming removed 1 base at V and 7 bases at J, with 13 bases between. CDR3 size: 14 residues. CDR3 sequence reads: CASSLEFGVGGYTF. CDR3 DNA: TGTGCCAGCAGCTTAGAGTTCGGGGTGGGTGGCTACACCTTC.

Remarks on this clonotype: A much bigger clone sits one base away, suggesting this may be a read error. The J gene is TRBJ2-1, the V gene TRBV6-6; no reliable D call. The CDR3 is 14 amino acids. Trimming removed 3 bases at V and 4 bases at J, with 10 bases between. Germline V CDR1 and CDR2: MNHNY, SVGAGI (reference sequence). CDR3 nucleotides: TGTGCCAGCAGTTATGGGGTCGGGTACAATGAGCAGTTCTTC. Residues: CASSYGVGYNEQFF.

The rearrangement links TRBV7-6 to TRBJ1-5; D unclear. CDR1 is SGHVS, CDR2 FNYEAQ, per germline. V was trimmed by 1 base and J by 2 bases, leaving 9 bases between them. This CDR3 is 15 amino acids long. The CDR3 protein is CASSLEVGGNQPQHF. The DNA for the CDR3 is TGTGCCAGCAGCTTAGAGGTGGGCGGCAATCAGCCCCAGCATTTT.

The J gene is TRBJ2-1, the V gene TRBV18, with 8 positions matching TRBD1. There are 15 residues in the CDR3. CDR1 is KGHSH and CDR2 is LQKENI in the germline V gene. J lost 4 bases, V lost 3 bases, and 5 bases had no gene match. DNA for the CDR3: TGTGCCAGCTCACCTCTGGGACAGGAGTACAATGAGCAGTTCTTC. This codes for CASSPLGQEYNEQFF.

This chain joins TRBV7-2 and TRBJ2-1; D is unresolved. The ends were cut back, 5 bases at V and 4 bases at J, with 9 bases in the middle. The CDR3 consists of 13 residues. The V gene's germline CDR1 is SGHTA and CDR2 FQGNSA. The CDR3 DNA follows: TGTGCCAGCAGCATTAGGTTGTACAATGAGCAGTTCTTC. Translating it yields CASSIRLYNEQFF.

The chain is built from TRBV15 and TRBJ1-1, with D uncertain. CDR3 length: 14 amino acids. Trimming pared 4 bases from V and 4 bases from J, leaving 13 bases between. The germline CDR1 and CDR2 sequences are LNHNV and YYDKDF (reference sequence). The CDR3 bases are TGTGCCACCAGCACGGGCTCCGCGGGCACTGAAGCTTTCTTT. Its protein is CATSTGSAGTEAFF. The full variable domain, in which reference TRBV15 and TRBJ1-1 provide the parts outside the CDR3, is DAMVIQNPRYQVTQFGKPVTLSCSQTLNHNVMYWYQQKSSQAPKLLFHYYDKDFNNEADTPDNFQSRRPNTSFCFLDIRSPGLGDTAMYLCATSTGSAGTEAFFGQGTRLTVV.

J is TRBJ1-2 and V is TRBV7-9; TRBD1 might be the D (6 bases). The CDR3 is 14 amino acids. Looked up from germline, CDR1 is SEHNR and CDR2 is FQNEAQ (reference sequence). Trimming removed 5 bases from V and 3 bases from J, with 13 bases in between. The CDR3 sequence is CASSQWGAHYGYTF. CDR3 DNA: TGTGCCAGCAGCCAGTGGGGGGCCCACTATGGCTACACCTTC. Variable domain in full (rest from reference TRBV7-9 and TRBJ1-2): DTGVSQNPRHKITKRGQNVTFRCDPISEHNRLYWYRQTLGQGPEFLTYFQNEAQLEKSRLLSDRFSAERPKGSFSTLEIQRTEQGDSAMYLCASSQWGAHYGYTFGSGTRLTVV.

The chain links TRBV11-2 to TRBJ2-7; D might be TRBD1 (6 bases). The CDR3 has 12 residues. The V end lost 1 base, the J end lost 9 bases, and 10 bases lay between the germline ends. The germline V gene encodes CDR1 SGHAT and CDR2 FQNNGV. CDR3 protein: CASSLGGTMQYF. The CDR3 nucleotides read TGTGCCAGCAGCTTAGGGGGGACAATGCAGTACTTC.

This clonotype was observed a few times. The chain is built from TRBV7-9 and TRBJ2-3; D may be TRBD2 (6 bases). Trimming shortened V by 11 bases and J by 4 bases, and 16 bases separated the two germline ends. Germline V gene lookup returns CDR1 SEHNR and CDR2 FQNEAQ (reference sequence). The length of the CDR3 is 13 residues. The CDR3 nucleotides read TGTGCCGGCCGCAACGGGAGCGCAGATACGCAGTATTTT. It encodes CAGRNGSADTQYF.

V gene TRBV10-3 combines with J gene TRBJ1-1, with unresolved D. In germline, CDR1 is ENHRY, CDR2 SYGVKD. The CDR3 consists of 14 residues. V lost 8 bases, J lost 1 base, and 14 bases lay in between. The CDR3, as DNA: TGTGCCATCGGGATGGCAGGAGGGAACACTGAAGCTTTCTTT. This gives the protein CAIGMAGGNTEAFF.

This clonotype was seen a handful of times. A much larger clonotype is one base distant, so this may be a read error. This chain links TRBV6-6 with TRBJ2-5; 7 bases agree with TRBD1. The CDR3 spans 14 residues. Unmatched junction bases numbered 3, after V lost 5 bases and J lost 0 bases. The germline CDR1 and CDR2 sequences are MNHNY and SVGAGI (reference sequence). The CDR3 DNA sequence: TGTGCCAGCAGTGTCGGGACAGACCAAGAGACCCAGTACTTC. Protein: CASSVGTDQETQYF.

This clonotype was seen once. This chain connects TRBV4-3 to TRBJ1-1; D gene unclear. Germline V lookup: CDR1 LGHNA, CDR2 YSLEER. CDR3 length equals 15 residues. V was trimmed by 0 bases and J by 1 base, leaving 9 bases between them. CDR3 region: CASSQDFRENTEAFF. CDR3 bases: TGCGCCAGCAGCCAAGATTTCCGGGAGAACACTGAAGCTTTCTTT.

The rearrangement uses TRBV7-2 and TRBJ2-4; 12 nucleotides line up with TRBD1. Near its end, the DNA agrees better with TRBJ2-7, so the J call may be wrong. This CDR3 contains 13 residues. Per germline, CDR1 SGHTA and CDR2 FQGNSA. CDR3 sequence (DNA): TGTGCTATCCTCGGGACAGGGGGCTGCGAGCAGTACTTC. Translating it yields CAILGTGGCEQYF.

The chain employs TRBV13 and TRBJ1-1, with TRBD1 identical over 8 bases. This CDR3 is built from 15 residues. CDR1 PRHDT and CDR2 FYEKMQ come from the germline V gene (reference sequence). V shed 5 bases, J shed 7 bases, and the junction held 12 bases outside the gene matches. The CDR3 loop reads CASSPDRVRDNEAFF. CDR3 bases: TGTGCCAGCAGCCCGGACAGGGTACGGGACAATGAAGCTTTCTTT. Looking up the rest from reference TRBV13 and TRBJ1-1 gives the full variable domain: AAGVIQSPRHLIKEKRETATLKCYPIPRHDTVYWYQQGPGQDPQFLISFYEKMQSDKGSIPDRFSAQQFSDYHSELNMSSLELGDSALYFCASSPDRVRDNEAFFGQGTRLTVV.

CDR3 nucleotides: TGCAGCGTTGAAGATAAGAAAACTAGCGGGGGAAATGAGCAGTTCTTC. Amino acid sequence: CSVEDKKTSGGNEQFF. The chain has TRBV29-1 and TRBJ2-1, with 11 bases identical to TRBD2. V shed 0 bases and J 7 bases; nucleotides not matched to a gene: 8. The germline CDR1 and CDR2 sequences are SQVTM and ANQGSEA. This CDR3 region has 16 residues.

This clonotype was detected a few times. The chain carries TRBV7-6 and TRBJ2-5, with D uncertain. The V gene lost 5 bases and the J gene lost 4 bases, with 8 bases spanning the gap. Germline V lookup: CDR1 SGHVS, CDR2 FNYEAQ. The CDR3 has 12 residues. CDR3 bases: TGTGCCAGCAGCCCCCGGGTAGAGACCCAGTACTTC. It encodes CASSPRVETQYF.

This chain joins TRBV6-6 and TRBJ2-3; 10 bases are shared with TRBD2. With 7 bases clipped from V and 4 bases from J, the junction kept 14 bases outside the gene matches. Germline CDR1 and CDR2: MNHNY and SVGAGI (reference sequence). CDR3 size: 17 residues. DNA for the CDR3: TGTGCCAGCACCCGGACCGCACCGGGACTAGCGTCAGATACGCAGTATTTT. Translation: CASTRTAPGLASDTQYF.

This clonotype was observed a few times. V usage is TRBV20-1 and J usage is TRBJ1-1; D possibly corresponds to TRBD1 (5 bases). The CDR3 spans 13 residues. The germline V gene has CDR1 DFQATT and CDR2 SNEGSKA (reference sequence). The V gene lost 2 bases and the J gene lost 3 bases, with 10 bases spanning the gap. The CDR3 loop is CSARIGVDTEAFF. CDR3 DNA sequence: TGCAGTGCTAGAATAGGGGTAGACACTGAAGCTTTCTTT.

This chain links TRBV5-1 with TRBJ2-3; D gene uncertain. The CDR3 spans 16 residues. Germline loops: CDR1 SGHRS, CDR2 YFSETQ. Deletions cut 0 bases from V and 1 base from J, with 12 bases between. For the CDR3, the DNA is TGCGCCAGCAGCTTGGTTTTAGGCCCGGGCACAGATACGCAGTATTTT. Translation: CASSLVLGPGTDTQYF.